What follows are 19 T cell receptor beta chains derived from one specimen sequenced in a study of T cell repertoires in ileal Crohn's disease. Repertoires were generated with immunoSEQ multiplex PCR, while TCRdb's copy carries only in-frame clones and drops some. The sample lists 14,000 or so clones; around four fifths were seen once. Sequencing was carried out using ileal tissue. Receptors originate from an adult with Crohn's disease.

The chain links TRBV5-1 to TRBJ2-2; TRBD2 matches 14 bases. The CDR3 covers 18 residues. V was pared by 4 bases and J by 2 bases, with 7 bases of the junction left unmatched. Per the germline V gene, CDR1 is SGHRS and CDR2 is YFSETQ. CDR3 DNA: TGCGCCAGCAGCCGATCCGGGACTAGCGGGGGAAACACCGGGGAGCTGTTTTTT. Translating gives CASSRSGTSGGNTGELFF. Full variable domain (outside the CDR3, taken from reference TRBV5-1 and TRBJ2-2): KAGVTQTPRYLIKTRGQQVTLSCSPISGHRSVSWYQQTPGQGLQFLFEYFSETQRNKGNFPGRFSGRQFSNSRSEMNVSTLELGDSALYLCASSRSGTSGGNTGELFFGEGSRLTVL.

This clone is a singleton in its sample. In nucleotides, the CDR3 is TGCGCCAGCAGCCCCGAGGGATTTGAAAACATTCAGTACTTC. Translation: CASSPEGFENIQYF. J is TRBJ2-4 and V is TRBV5-1, with TRBD2 as a possible D gene (5 bases). V was clipped by 4 bases and J by 5 bases, with 13 bases between them. The CDR3 covers 14 residues. Germline CDR1 SGHRS, CDR2 YFSETQ.

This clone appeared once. CDR3 loop: CASSSGTGDTEAFF. CDR3 DNA: TGTGCCAGCTCATCCGGGACAGGGGACACTGAAGCTTTCTTT. V usage is TRBV18 and J usage is TRBJ1-1; 10 bases agree with TRBD1. The CDR3 sequence is 14 residues long. The J segment lost 3 bases and the V segment lost 5 bases, leaving 3 bases of the junction unmatched. Germline V lookup: CDR1 KGHSH, CDR2 LQKENI.

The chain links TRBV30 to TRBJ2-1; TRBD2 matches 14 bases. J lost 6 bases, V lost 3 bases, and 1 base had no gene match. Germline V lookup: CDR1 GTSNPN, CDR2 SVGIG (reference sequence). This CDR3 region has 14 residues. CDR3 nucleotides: TGTGCCTGGAGGGGACTAGCGGGAGTCAATGAGCAGTTCTTC. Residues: CAWRGLAGVNEQFF.

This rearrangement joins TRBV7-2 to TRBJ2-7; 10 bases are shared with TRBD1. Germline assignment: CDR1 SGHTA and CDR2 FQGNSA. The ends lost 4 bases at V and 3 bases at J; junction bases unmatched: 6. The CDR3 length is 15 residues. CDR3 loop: CASSWRQGAIYEQYF. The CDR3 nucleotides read TGTGCCAGCAGCTGGCGACAGGGGGCGATCTACGAGCAGTACTTC.

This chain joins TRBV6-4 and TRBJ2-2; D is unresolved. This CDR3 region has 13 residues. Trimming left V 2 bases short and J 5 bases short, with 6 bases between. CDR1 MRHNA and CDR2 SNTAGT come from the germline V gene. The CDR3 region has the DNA TGTGCCAGCAGTGACCCAGCGACCGGGGAGCTGTTTTTT. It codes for CASSDPATGELFF.

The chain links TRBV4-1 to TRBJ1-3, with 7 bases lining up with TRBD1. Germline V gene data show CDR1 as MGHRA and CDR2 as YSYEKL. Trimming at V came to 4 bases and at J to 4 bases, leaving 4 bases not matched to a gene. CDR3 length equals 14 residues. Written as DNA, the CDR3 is TGCGCCAGCAGCCCTGACAGGGTGGGAAACACCATATATTTT. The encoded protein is CASSPDRVGNTIYF.

The CDR3 here is CAWSISLAGAIQYF. In nucleotides, the CDR3 is TGTGCCTGGAGTATAAGTCTAGCGGGAGCTATTCAGTACTTC. The chain employs TRBV30 and TRBJ2-4, with 10 positions matching TRBD2. The V gene end was trimmed by 2 bases and the J gene end by 10 bases; junction bases not matched to a gene: 8. CDR3 length equals 14 residues. Germline V gene sequence: CDR1 GTSNPN, CDR2 SVGIG (reference sequence).

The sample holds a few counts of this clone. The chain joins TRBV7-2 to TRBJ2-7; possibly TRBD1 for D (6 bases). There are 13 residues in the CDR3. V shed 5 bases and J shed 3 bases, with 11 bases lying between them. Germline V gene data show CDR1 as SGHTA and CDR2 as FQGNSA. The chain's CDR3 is CASSRYRDYEQYF. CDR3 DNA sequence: TGTGCCAGCAGCCGTTACAGGGACTACGAGCAGTACTTC.

CDR3 in amino acids: CASRQGYQETQYF. CDR3 nucleotide sequence: TGTGCCAGCAGGCAGGGATACCAAGAGACCCAGTACTTC. The chain combines TRBV6-5 with TRBJ2-5; perhaps TRBD1 as D (5 bases). Trimming took off 6 bases at V and 0 bases at J, with 8 bases between the two ends. Germline loops: CDR1 MNHEY, CDR2 SVGAGI. The CDR3 sequence is 13 residues long.

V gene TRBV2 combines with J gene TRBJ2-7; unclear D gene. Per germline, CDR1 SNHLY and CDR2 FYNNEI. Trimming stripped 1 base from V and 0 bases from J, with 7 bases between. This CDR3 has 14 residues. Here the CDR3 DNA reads TGTGCCAGCAGTGAAGTGGCTAGCTCCTACGAGCAGTACTTC. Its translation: CASSEVASSYEQYF.

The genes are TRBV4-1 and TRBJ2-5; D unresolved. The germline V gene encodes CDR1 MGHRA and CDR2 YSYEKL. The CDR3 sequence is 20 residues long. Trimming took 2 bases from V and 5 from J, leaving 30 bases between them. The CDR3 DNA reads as TGCGCCAGCAGCCAAACCTCCCCGTCCGTCTCGTTTTCAGACAAGGAGACCCAGTACTTC. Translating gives CASSQTSPSVSFSDKETQYF.

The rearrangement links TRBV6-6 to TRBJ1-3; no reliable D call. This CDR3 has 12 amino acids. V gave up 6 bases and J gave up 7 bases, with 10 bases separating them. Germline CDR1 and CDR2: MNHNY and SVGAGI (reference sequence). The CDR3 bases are TGTGCCAGCAGCCGAGAGGTGAACACCATATATTTT. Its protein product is CASSREVNTIYF.

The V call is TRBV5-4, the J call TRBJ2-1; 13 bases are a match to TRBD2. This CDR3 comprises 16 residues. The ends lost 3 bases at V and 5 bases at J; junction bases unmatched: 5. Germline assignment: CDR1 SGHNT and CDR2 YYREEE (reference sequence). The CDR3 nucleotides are TGTGCCAGCAGCTCATACACTAGCGGGGGGGACAATGAGCAGTTCTTC. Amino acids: CASSSYTSGGDNEQFF.

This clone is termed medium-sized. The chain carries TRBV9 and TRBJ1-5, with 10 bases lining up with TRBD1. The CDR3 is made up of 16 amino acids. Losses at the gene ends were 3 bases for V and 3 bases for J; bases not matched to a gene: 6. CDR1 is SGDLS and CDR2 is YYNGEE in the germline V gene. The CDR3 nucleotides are TGTGCCAGCAGCGGCGGGGACAGGGGTTTCAATCAGCCCCAGCATTTT. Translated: CASSGGDRGFNQPQHF.

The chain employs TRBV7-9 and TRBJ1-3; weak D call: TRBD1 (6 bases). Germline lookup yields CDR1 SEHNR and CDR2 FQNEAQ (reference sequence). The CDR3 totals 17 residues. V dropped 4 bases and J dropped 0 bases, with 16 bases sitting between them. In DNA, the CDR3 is TGTGCCAGCAGCTCTAGACGGACAGTTGTCTCTGGAAACACCATATATTTT. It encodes CASSSRRTVVSGNTIYF.

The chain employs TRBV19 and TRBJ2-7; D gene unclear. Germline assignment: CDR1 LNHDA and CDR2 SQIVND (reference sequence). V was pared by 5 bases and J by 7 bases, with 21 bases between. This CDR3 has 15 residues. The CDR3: CASSVSVAPPGEQYF. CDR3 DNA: TGTGCCAGTAGTGTGTCCGTGGCCCCACCCGGGGAGCAGTACTTC.

This CDR3 reads CASSSSLGGELFF. DNA for the CDR3: TGTGCCAGCAGCTCGAGCCTCGGGGGGGAGCTGTTTTTT. The V gene is TRBV7-2, the J gene TRBJ2-2; D unclear. Germline V lookup: CDR1 SGHTA, CDR2 FQGNSA. This CDR3 region has 13 residues. The germline V and J ends were trimmed by 4 bases and 8 bases, with 11 bases remaining between them.

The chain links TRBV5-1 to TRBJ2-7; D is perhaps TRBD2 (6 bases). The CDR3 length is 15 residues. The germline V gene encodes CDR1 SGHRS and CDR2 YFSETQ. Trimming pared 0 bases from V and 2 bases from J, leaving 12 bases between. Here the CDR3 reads CASSLAGGAPYEQYF. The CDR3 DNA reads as TGCGCCAGCAGCTTGGCCGGCGGGGCCCCCTACGAGCAGTACTTC.